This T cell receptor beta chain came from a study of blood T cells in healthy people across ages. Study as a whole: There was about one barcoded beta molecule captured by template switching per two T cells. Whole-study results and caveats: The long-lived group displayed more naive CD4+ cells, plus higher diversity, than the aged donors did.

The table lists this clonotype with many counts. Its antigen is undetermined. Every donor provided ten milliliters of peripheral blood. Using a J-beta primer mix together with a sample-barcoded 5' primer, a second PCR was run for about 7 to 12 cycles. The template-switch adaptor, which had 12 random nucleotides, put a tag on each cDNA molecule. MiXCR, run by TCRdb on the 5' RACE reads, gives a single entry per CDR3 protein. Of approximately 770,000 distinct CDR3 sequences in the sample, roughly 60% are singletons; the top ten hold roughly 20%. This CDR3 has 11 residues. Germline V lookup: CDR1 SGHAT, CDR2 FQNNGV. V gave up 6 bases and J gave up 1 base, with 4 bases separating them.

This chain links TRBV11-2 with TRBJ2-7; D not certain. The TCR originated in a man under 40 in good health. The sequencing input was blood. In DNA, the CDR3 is TGTGCCAGCAGTTGGTCCTACGAGCAGTACTTC. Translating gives CASSWSYEQYF. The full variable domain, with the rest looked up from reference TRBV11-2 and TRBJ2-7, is EAGVAQSPRYKIIEKRQSVAFWCNPISGHATLYWYQQILGQGPKLLIQFQNNGVVDDSQLPKDRFSAERLKGVDSTLKIQPAKLEDSAVYLCASSWSYEQYFGPGTRLTVT.